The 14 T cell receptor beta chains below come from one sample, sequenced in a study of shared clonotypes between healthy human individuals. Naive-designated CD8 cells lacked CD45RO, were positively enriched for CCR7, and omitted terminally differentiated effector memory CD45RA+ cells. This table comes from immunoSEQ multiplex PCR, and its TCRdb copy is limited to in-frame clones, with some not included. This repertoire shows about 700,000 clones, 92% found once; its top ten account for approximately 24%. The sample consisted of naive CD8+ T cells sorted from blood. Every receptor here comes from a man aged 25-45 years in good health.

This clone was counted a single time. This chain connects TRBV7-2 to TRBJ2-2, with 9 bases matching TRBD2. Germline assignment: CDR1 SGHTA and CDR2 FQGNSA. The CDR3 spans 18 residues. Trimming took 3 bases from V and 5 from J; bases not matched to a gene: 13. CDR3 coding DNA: TGTGCCAGCAGCTTGCAAGCGTTAGCGGGAGTAGGTACCGGGGAGCTGTTTTTT. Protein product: CASSLQALAGVGTGELFF.

CDR3 sequence (DNA): TGTGCCAGCAGTTACACAACTAACTATGGCTACACCTTC. It is translated as CASSYTTNYGYTF. The V call is TRBV28, the J call TRBJ1-2; D uncertain. Germline values: CDR1 MDHEN, CDR2 SYDVKM. There are 13 residues in the CDR3. V lost 4 bases to trimming and J lost 0 bases, with 6 bases between them.

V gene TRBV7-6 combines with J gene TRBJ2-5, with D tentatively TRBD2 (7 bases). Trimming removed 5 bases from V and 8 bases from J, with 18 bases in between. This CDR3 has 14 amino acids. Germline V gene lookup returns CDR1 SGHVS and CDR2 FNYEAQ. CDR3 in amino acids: CASSRSGGRVTQYF. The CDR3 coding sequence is TGTGCCAGCAGCCGATCCGGGGGGCGCGTTACCCAGTACTTC.

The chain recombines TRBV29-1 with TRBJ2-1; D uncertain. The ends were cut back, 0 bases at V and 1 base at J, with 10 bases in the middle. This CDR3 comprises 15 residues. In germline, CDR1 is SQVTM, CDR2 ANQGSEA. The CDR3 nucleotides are TGCAGCGTTGAAGATCGCCGACAATCCTACAATGAGCAGTTCTTC. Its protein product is CSVEDRRQSYNEQFF.

The CDR3 region has the DNA TGTGCCAGCAGCCCCAATCCTCCGACAGGGACCTTTCACAATGAGCAGTTCTTC. This encodes CASSPNPPTGTFHNEQFF. The rearrangement uses TRBV5-6 and TRBJ2-1; TRBD1 agrees at 7 bases. The CDR3 has 18 residues. With V trimmed by 4 bases and J by 5 bases, 18 bases remained unmatched. CDR1 is SGHDT, CDR2 YYEEEE, per germline.

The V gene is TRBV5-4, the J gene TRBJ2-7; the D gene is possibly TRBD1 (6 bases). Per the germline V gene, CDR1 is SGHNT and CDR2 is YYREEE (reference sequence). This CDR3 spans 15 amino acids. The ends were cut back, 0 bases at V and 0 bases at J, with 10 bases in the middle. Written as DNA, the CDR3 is TGTGCCAGCAGCTTGGAGCAGGGGAGCTCCTACGAGCAGTACTTC. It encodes CASSLEQGSSYEQYF.

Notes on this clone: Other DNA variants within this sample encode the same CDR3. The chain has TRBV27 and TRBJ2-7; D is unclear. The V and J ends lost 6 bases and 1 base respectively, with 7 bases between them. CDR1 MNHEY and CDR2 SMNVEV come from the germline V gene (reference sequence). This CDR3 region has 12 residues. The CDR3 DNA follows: TGTGCCAGCAGGACGGGTTCCTACGAGCAGTACTTC. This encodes CASRTGSYEQYF.

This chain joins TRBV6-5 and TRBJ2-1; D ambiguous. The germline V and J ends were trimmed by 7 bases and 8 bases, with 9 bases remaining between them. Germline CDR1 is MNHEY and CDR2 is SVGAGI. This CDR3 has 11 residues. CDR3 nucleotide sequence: TGTGCCAGCAATACGGGTGATGAGCAGTTCTTC. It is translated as CASNTGDEQFF.

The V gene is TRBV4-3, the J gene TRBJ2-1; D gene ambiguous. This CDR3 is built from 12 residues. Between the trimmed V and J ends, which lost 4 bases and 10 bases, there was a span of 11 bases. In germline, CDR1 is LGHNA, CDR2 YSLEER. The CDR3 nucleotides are TGCGCCAGCAGCCTCTATCGAAAAGAGCAGTTCTTC. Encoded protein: CASSLYRKEQFF.

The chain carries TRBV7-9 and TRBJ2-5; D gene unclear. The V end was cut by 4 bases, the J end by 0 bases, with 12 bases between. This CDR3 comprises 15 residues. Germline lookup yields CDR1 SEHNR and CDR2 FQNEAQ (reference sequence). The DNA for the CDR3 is TGTGCCAGCAGCTCCCCGTGGTCCGACCAAGAGACCCAGTACTTC. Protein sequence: CASSSPWSDQETQYF. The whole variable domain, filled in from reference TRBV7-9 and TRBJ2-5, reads DTGVSQNPRHKITKRGQNVTFRCDPISEHNRLYWYRQTLGQGPEFLTYFQNEAQLEKSRLLSDRFSAERPKGSFSTLEIQRTEQGDSAMYLCASSSPWSDQETQYFGPGTRLLVL.

The CDR3, as DNA: TGTGCCAGCAGCTTAGACTACGGGATAGCGGGAGAGGAGCTGTTTTTT. Its translation: CASSLDYGIAGEELFF. The rearrangement uses TRBV11-3 and TRBJ2-2; 9 positions match TRBD2. Germline assignment: CDR1 SGHNT and CDR2 YENEEA. The CDR3 covers 16 residues. V lost 0 bases and J lost 10; bases outside the gene matches: 9.

CDR3 nucleotide sequence: TGTGCCAGCAGCGGGCCGGGACTAGCGGGACCATCAGAGACCCAGTACTTC. It is translated as CASSGPGLAGPSETQYF. V gene TRBV9 combines with J gene TRBJ2-5; 13 bases fit TRBD2. Losses at the gene ends were 3 bases for V and 4 bases for J; bases not matched to a gene: 9. This CDR3 has 17 residues. Germline V gene lookup returns CDR1 SGDLS and CDR2 YYNGEE.

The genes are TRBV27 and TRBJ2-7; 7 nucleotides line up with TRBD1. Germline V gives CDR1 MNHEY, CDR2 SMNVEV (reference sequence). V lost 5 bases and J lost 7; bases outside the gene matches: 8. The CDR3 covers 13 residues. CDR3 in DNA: TGTGCCAGCAGTACAGGGGCGTACGTGGAGCAGTACTTC. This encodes CASSTGAYVEQYF.

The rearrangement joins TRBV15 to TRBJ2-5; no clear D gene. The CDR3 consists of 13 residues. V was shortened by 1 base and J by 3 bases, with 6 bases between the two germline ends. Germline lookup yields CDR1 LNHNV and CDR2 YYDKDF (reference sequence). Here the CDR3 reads CATSRVPKETQYF. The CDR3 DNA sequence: TGTGCCACCAGCAGAGTTCCAAAAGAGACCCAGTACTTC.